Listed here is a single TCR beta chain. The target antigen is unknown. The data are from a study of shared clonotypes between healthy human individuals. Turning to the study itself: The plates for each donor numbered three CD4 naive, three CD4 memory, two CD8 naive and one CD8 memory. Study conclusions and caveats: Of the naive CD4 clonotypes, roughly 5.5% were shared across a handful of donors. Large depth notwithstanding, sorted-subset sequencing proved incomplete by rarefaction.

The CDR3 loop spans 15 amino acids. V dropped 4 bases and J dropped 7 bases, with 19 bases sitting between them. The germline V gene encodes CDR1 MDHEN and CDR2 SYDVKM. Profiling relied on immunoSEQ multiplex PCR, and the TCRdb table lists in-frame clones only, not all of them. The profile shows 2.3 million or so clones, approximately 93% of them singletons. The donors, healthy adults who were HIV-negative, had experienced no recent acute infections or vaccinations. This receptor was taken from a young man in good health. Some clones in this sample may be carry-over from other donors' samples. The gene calls are TRBV28 and TRBJ1-2, with D maybe TRBD1 (5 bases). Sample: naive CD4+ T cells from PBMCs. The sample's subset: CD45RA+ positively selected. CDR3 loop: CASSSSGGEMGGYTF. CDR3 in DNA: TGTGCCAGCAGTTCGAGTGGGGGGGAAATGGGTGGCTACACCTTC.